This TCR beta chain was retrieved from a study of T cells in tuberculosis (dated by TCRdb to about 2018). Concerning the study at large: In the study, CD1B tetramers and high-throughput TCR immunosequencing were combined to characterize T cells specific for the mycobacterial lipid antigen glucose monomycolate (GMM). In a South African clinical cohort, IGRA-negative adolescents, IGRA-positive adolescents with latent tuberculosis and adults with active tuberculosis were compared, with 9 to 10 people in each group. The research as a whole found: With the diverse GMM-specific repertoire as input, a classifier achieved 85% to 90% accuracy (AUROC 0.75 to 0.95), whereas GEM motif frequencies as input gave 60% to 70% accuracy. Shorter CDR3-alpha lengths in active tuberculosis patients partly drove the smaller NN-distances, and the TCR-beta difference was not statistically significant. Which clinical samples got chosen depended on the availability of cryopreserved specimens, and the active tuberculosis cases were adults, whereas the controls were adolescents. Active tuberculosis TCR-alpha repertoires showed smaller mean NN-distances to GMM-specific TCRs than IGRA-negative controls, suggesting clonal expansion of these TCRs.

The immunoSEQ multiplex PCR assay was used to generate TCR libraries, with TCR-beta and/or TCR-alpha/delta assays applied to each sample. Amplified TCR libraries were sequenced on the Illumina high-throughput platform. The authors processed their data as follows. Clustering and dimensionality reduction relied on pairwise TCRdist distances among GMM-specific receptors from T cells that were either sorted ex vivo or expanded in vitro. Each clinical repertoire was scored by mean NN-distance, the average TCRdist to the nearest 10% of tetramer-positive reference sequences. GEM TCR motif frequency was calculated as the fraction of unique TCRs that matched known GEM sequences by V/J usage and CDR3 length. Active tuberculosis was classified by linear discriminant analysis with leave-one-out cross-validation, implemented in scikit-learn. TCRdb holds this immuneACCESS table with in-frame rearrangements only. Some clones are missing; in checked studies, unresolved V genes explain under half, and the rest has no known cause. V and J calls and clone size are given by that table; D and trimming were obtained from the DNA. This sample lists roughly 30,000 clones; just over 90% were detected once. Over 2% of the sample is in the top ten clones.

At study entry, a tuberculin skin test and the QuantiFERON-TB GOLD In-Tube IGRA were used to screen adolescents for latent tuberculosis infection. Immunosequencing was performed on unsorted cryopreserved PBMC, with 90,000 to 100,000 T cells per clinical donor covered on average. Eleven high schools in the Worcester region of the Western Cape, South Africa, served as enrollment sites for adolescents aged 12 to 18 years. Ten or so M. tuberculosis-infected adolescents and some ten uninfected adolescents, matched for age and sex, were selected. Adolescent PBMC were isolated from freshly drawn heparinized blood by density centrifugation and cryopreserved. This clone has just one count. There is no known antigen for this receptor. No quality values exist for individual bases; no much larger clone is one base distant. Deletion took 2 bases off V and 5 bases off J, with a span of 12 bases between the germline ends. CDR1 and CDR2 (MGHRA, YSYEKL) derive from the germline V gene. There are 14 amino acids in the CDR3, from cysteine to phenylalanine inclusive. Only CDR3 DNA remains: 42 bases, in frame from the first base.

The sample comprised PBMCs. The sequence was obtained from a donor between 10 and 35 years old with latent tuberculosis or without tuberculosis infection. This chain is built from TRBV4-1 and TRBJ1-2; the D gene assignment is ambiguous. This receptor carries the CDR3 CASSQFPSGYGYTF. The DNA is as follows: TGCGCCAGCAGCCAATTCCCCTCGGGATATGGCTACACCTTC.